This TCR beta chain stems from a study of blood T cells in healthy people across ages. Sample-barcoded 5' priming and a J-beta primer mix drove a second PCR of roughly 6 to 12 cycles. TCRdb passed the 5' RACE reads through MiXCR, listing each CDR3 protein once. This table holds 650,000 or so distinct CDR3 sequences, 40% to 65% found once. Every sample yielded at least 6 million isolated PBMCs. Of note for this clonotype: Compared with germline, one end of the junction differs, possibly owing to a read error.

Germline lookup yields CDR1 MNHEY and CDR2 SVGAGI. The CDR3 consists of 18 residues. This receptor was identified in a woman over 75 in good health. V is TRBV6-5 and J is TRBJ2-7, with D perhaps matching TRBD2 (7 bases). The closer fit of TRBJ2-5 to the DNA end suggests the J call may be wrong. What was sequenced was blood. CDR3 in DNA: TGTACCAGCAGTTACTCGACTGGGGCGGGGGCCTCCCTAGAGACCCAGTACTTC. Translating it yields CTSSYSTGAGASLETQYF.